Following are 9 T cell receptor beta chains from one sample sequenced in a study of cytomegalovirus exposure and HLA in healthy donors. Primers included in the PCR were 60 Vbeta and 13 Jbeta primers. Measured with immunoSEQ multiplex PCR; TCRdb has only the in-frame clones, and not every one. The profile covers 65,000 to 85,000 clones, with 65% to 70% appearing a single time and less than 15% taken by the ten largest. Material: PBMCs. These TCRs come from a male donor in good health and CMV-seropositive.

V and J are TRBV27 and TRBJ1-5; no definite D call. Trimming left V 0 bases short and J 7 bases short, with 10 bases between. CDR3 length: 14 residues. Germline V gene sequence: CDR1 MNHEY, CDR2 SMNVEV (reference sequence). CDR3 coding DNA: TGTGCCAGCAGTTTATCTTGGGGAGGGCAGCCCCAGCATTTT. Its protein product is CASSLSWGGQPQHF.

The chain joins TRBV14 to TRBJ2-1; 9 bases agree with TRBD2. CDR3 length equals 17 residues. Germline loops: CDR1 SGHDN, CDR2 FVKESK. V was pared by 0 bases and J by 5 bases, with 8 bases of the junction left unmatched. The CDR3 DNA is TGTGCCAGCAGCCAAGAGGGGGGACTAGCACACCACAATGAGCAGTTCTTC. It yields the protein CASSQEGGLAHHNEQFF.

The chain employs TRBV4-1 and TRBJ2-1; the D gene is possibly TRBD2 (6 bases). Trimming removed 7 bases at V and 6 bases at J, with 16 bases between. CDR3 size: 14 residues. Germline V gene lookup returns CDR1 MGHRA and CDR2 YSYEKL. In DNA, the CDR3 is TGCGCCAGCACCGGGGGAACCATTGCCAATGAGCAGTTCTTC. Residues: CASTGGTIANEQFF.

The gene calls are TRBV11-1 and TRBJ2-5, with D unclear. Trimming pared 5 bases from V and 5 bases from J, leaving 12 bases between. The germline V gene encodes CDR1 SGHAT and CDR2 FQDESV (reference sequence). The CDR3 contains 13 residues. The DNA of the CDR3 is TGTGCCAGCAGCCCGGTTCCGTTCGAGACCCAGTACTTC. It translates to CASSPVPFETQYF.

This clone was seen only a few times. V gene TRBV7-2 combines with J gene TRBJ1-1, with D possibly TRBD1 on 6 matching bases. This CDR3 contains 14 residues. The V gene's germline CDR1 is SGHTA and CDR2 FQGNSA. The V and J ends lost 4 bases and 5 bases respectively, with 14 bases between them. The CDR3 protein is CASSSLTGLTEAFF. The CDR3, as DNA: TGTGCCAGCAGCTCCCTAACAGGGTTGACTGAAGCTTTCTTT.

The chain links TRBV30 to TRBJ2-2; TRBD1 might be the D (5 bases). Germline CDR1 is GTSNPN and CDR2 is SVGIG (reference sequence). The V end lost 1 base, the J end lost 4 bases, and 10 bases lay between the germline ends. The CDR3 spans 14 residues. CDR3 coding DNA: TGTGCCTGGAGTGGAGGACAAATCACCGGGGAGCTGTTTTTT. Translating gives CAWSGGQITGELFF.

This clone turned up a few times. This rearrangement joins TRBV7-2 to TRBJ2-7; D is ambiguous. The CDR3 length is 12 residues. V was clipped by 2 bases and J by 7 bases, with 9 bases between them. Germline CDR1 and CDR2: SGHTA and FQGNSA. CDR3 protein: CASSLSVREQYF. The CDR3, as DNA: TGTGCCAGCAGCTTAAGCGTGAGGGAGCAGTACTTC. Combining the CDR3 with reference TRBV7-2 and TRBJ2-7 gives the whole variable domain GAGVSQSPSNKVTEKGKDVELRCDPISGHTALYWYRQSLGQGLEFLIYFQGNSAPDKSGLPSDRFSAERTGGSVSTLTIQRTQQEDSAVYLCASSLSVREQYFGPGTRLTVT.

This clone has just a few counts. The V and J genes are TRBV2 and TRBJ1-5; TRBD1 is a possible D gene (5 bases). Deletions cut 1 base from V and 3 bases from J, with 7 bases between. The CDR3 is 14 residues long. Germline V gives CDR1 SNHLY, CDR2 FYNNEI. CDR3 bases: TGTGCCAGCAGTGAAGGGGGCCCCAATCAGCCCCAGCATTTT. Its protein product is CASSEGGPNQPQHF.

As regards this clone: At one end, the junction sequence differs from germline, possibly due to a read error. Other DNA sequences in this specimen translate into the identical CDR3. This chain uses TRBV18 with TRBJ2-5; 10 bases fit TRBD1. The CDR3 totals 15 residues. The germline gives CDR1 KGHSH, CDR2 LQKENI. CDR3 loop: CASSPGGGQGKTQYF. The CDR3 DNA follows: TGTGCTAGCTCACCAGGCGGGGGACAGGGGAAGACCCAGTACTTC.